Each of the 5 T cell receptor beta chains below was sequenced from the same sample in a study of blood T cell repertoires in COVID-19. The repertoire was sequenced with immunoSEQ multiplex PCR; TCRdb's copy has only in-frame clones and lacks some. Of about 63,000 clones listed, about 82% are singletons. Input material: PBMCs or T cells enriched from blood (not recorded which). The receptors here all came from a woman aged 40 to 50 with acute COVID-19.

This clone was seen once. This chain connects TRBV28 to TRBJ2-1; perhaps TRBD1 as D (6 bases). The V end was cut by 7 bases, the J end by 12 bases, with 19 bases between. There are 13 residues in the CDR3. From germline, CDR1 is MDHEN and CDR2 SYDVKM. In nucleotides, the CDR3 is TGTGCCAGCAAAAACCCAGGGGCCGAATGGCAGTTCTTC. The encoded protein is CASKNPGAEWQFF.

The gene calls are TRBV9 and TRBJ2-3; 14 nucleotides agree with TRBD2. V dropped 3 bases and J dropped 15; count of bases not matched to a gene: 6. The CDR3 covers 13 residues. CDR1 is SGDLS, CDR2 YYNGEE, per germline. In DNA, the CDR3 is TGTGCCAGCAGCGAGGGACTAGCGGGGGACACTTATTTT. Translated, it gives CASSEGLAGDTYF.

CDR3 sequence: CASSLGRATEAFF. CDR3 coding DNA: TGTGCCAGCAGCTTGGGCAGGGCCACTGAAGCTTTCTTT. V gene TRBV11-3 combines with J gene TRBJ1-1; weak D call: TRBD1 (5 bases). The CDR3 runs 13 residues. Germline V gives CDR1 SGHNT, CDR2 YENEEA. V was trimmed by 3 bases and J by 4 bases, leaving 9 bases between them.

The chain couples TRBV7-9 to TRBJ2-7; 8 nucleotides agree with TRBD2. The germline gives CDR1 SEHNR, CDR2 FQNEAQ (reference sequence). V gave up 2 bases and J gave up 2 bases; unmatched junction bases: 8. The length of the CDR3 is 16 residues. The CDR3 region has the DNA TGTGCCAGCAGCTTAACGGGGGGGAGAGCAACCTACGAGCAGTACTTC. This encodes CASSLTGGRATYEQYF. The entire variable domain, with the rest obtained from reference TRBV7-9 and TRBJ2-7, is as follows: DTGVSQNPRHKITKRGQNVTFRCDPISEHNRLYWYRQTLGQGPEFLTYFQNEAQLEKSRLLSDRFSAERPKGSFSTLEIQRTEQGDSAMYLCASSLTGGRATYEQYFGPGTRLTVT.

The chain combines TRBV5-1 with TRBJ2-3, with 11 bases aligning to TRBD2. Trimming removed 3 bases from V and 4 bases from J; junction bases left unmatched: 4. Germline lookup yields CDR1 SGHRS and CDR2 YFSETQ. This CDR3 has 15 residues. The CDR3 region is CASSSLAGGADTQYF. The CDR3 nucleotides read TGCGCCAGCAGCTCTTTAGCGGGAGGGGCAGATACGCAGTATTTT.